This TCR beta chain was captured by sequencing in a study of shared clonotypes between healthy human individuals. A word on this clone: Antigen specificity is unknown.

Here immunoSEQ multiplex PCR was the method, and the copy in TCRdb shows in-frame clones only, minus some. Of roughly 1,500,000 clones in the sample, 95% to 99% are singletons; the top ten hold 0.4% to 0.55%. V lost 6 bases and J lost 9, with 17 bases in between. This CDR3 comprises 14 residues. Germline CDR1 and CDR2: ENHRY and SYGVKD. General study results and limits: The donor pool, a small one, limited the genetic and exposure-history diversity represented. Apart from blood, nothing was sampled; tissue repertoires likely differ.

The chain has TRBV10-3 and TRBJ1-4, with TRBD1 as a possible D gene (5 bases). This receptor was identified in a man in his thirties or forties in good health. Sequenced material: naive CD4+ T cells sorted from blood. The subset denotes: CD45RA+ positively selected. This chain's CDR3 is CAIRDSGAEKKLFF. CDR3 bases: TGTGCCATCAGAGACTCCGGGGCCGAGAAAAAACTGTTTTTT.